The subject of this entry is one T cell receptor (beta chain). The data belong to a study of blood T cell repertoires in COVID-19. Study context: T cells, B-cell-depleted T cells, or PBMCs supplied cDNA or gDNA.

Original data processing: It was from reference gene primer amplification that nucleated cell counts were estimated. This table comes from immunoSEQ multiplex PCR, and its TCRdb copy is limited to in-frame clones, with some not included. From that table come the V and J calls and clone size; the DNA was used to work out D and trimming. The data contain 350,000 to 400,000 clones, 88% of them singletons. This CDR3 spans 14 amino acids. Per the germline V gene, CDR1 is LNHDA and CDR2 is SQIVND (reference sequence). The V gene end was trimmed by 6 bases and the J gene end by 1 base; junction bases not matched to a gene: 3.

The gene calls are TRBV19 and TRBJ1-5, with 7 bases matching TRBD1. The TCR originated in a woman in her late teens or twenties who had recovered from COVID-19. Sequencing was carried out using PBMCs or T cells enriched from blood (not recorded which). The CDR3 sequence: CASRQTGSNQPQHF. The CDR3 nucleotides read TGTGCCAGTAGGCAGACAGGGAGCAATCAGCCCCAGCATTTT. Complete variable domain (other parts from reference TRBV19 and TRBJ1-5): DGGITQSPKYLFRKEGQNVTLSCEQNLNHDAMYWYRQDPGQGLRLIYYSQIVNDFQKGDIAEGYSVSREKKESFPLTVTSAQKNPTAFYLCASRQTGSNQPQHFGDGTRLSIL.